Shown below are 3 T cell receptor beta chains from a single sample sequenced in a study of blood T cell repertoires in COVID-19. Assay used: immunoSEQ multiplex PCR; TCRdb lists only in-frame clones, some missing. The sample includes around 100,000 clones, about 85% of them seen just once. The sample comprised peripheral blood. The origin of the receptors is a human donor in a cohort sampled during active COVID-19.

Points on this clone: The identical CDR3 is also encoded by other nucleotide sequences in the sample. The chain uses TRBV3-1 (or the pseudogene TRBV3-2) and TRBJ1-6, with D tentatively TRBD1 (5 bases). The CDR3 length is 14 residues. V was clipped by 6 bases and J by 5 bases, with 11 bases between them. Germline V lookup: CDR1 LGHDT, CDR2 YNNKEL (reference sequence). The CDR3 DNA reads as TGTGCCAGCAGTAATACAGGCGATAATTCACCCCTCCACTTT. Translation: CASSNTGDNSPLHF.

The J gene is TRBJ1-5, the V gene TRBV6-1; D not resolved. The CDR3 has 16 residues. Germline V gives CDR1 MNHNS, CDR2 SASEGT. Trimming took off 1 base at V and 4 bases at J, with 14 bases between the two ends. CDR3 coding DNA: TGTGCCAGCAGTGAAGGGGTCAGTGGAGCAAATCAGCCCCAGCATTTT. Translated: CASSEGVSGANQPQHF.

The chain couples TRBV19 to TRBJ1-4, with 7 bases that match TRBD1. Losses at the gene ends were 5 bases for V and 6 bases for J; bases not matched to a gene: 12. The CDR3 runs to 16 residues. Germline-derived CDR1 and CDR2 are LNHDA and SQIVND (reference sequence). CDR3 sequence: CASSETGTATHEKLFF. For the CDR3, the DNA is TGTGCCAGTAGTGAGACCGGGACAGCCACACATGAAAAACTGTTTTTT.